What follows is one TCR beta chain and its context. Its cognate antigen is unknown. The entry originates in a study of T cells in Graves' hyperthyroidism and ophthalmopathy. Study summary: Peripheral blood was drawn at first diagnosis, prior to all treatment.

Amplification targeted TCR beta CDR3 regions from RNA transcripts. TCR CDR3 regions were first amplified by RT-PCR with HTBI primers. TCRdb independently ran MiXCR on the multiplex PCR reads; one entry per CDR3 protein. The sample yields about 840,000 distinct CDR3 sequences, 38% seen once. V lost 2 bases and J lost 7, with 16 bases in between. The CDR3 is 14 amino acids. CDR1 is SGHRS, CDR2 YFSETQ, per germline. Out of 10 ml of fresh peripheral blood came the PBMCs. The study, taken as a whole, reports: Blood shared most expanded thyroid clonotypes above 0.001.

The sequenced material came from blood. V is TRBV5-1 and J is TRBJ2-7; D may be TRBD2 (6 bases). The receptor's source is a man between 18 and 29 years old with Graves' hyperthyroidism. This chain's CDR3 is CASSFGGGGREQYF. CDR3 DNA: TGCGCCAGCAGCTTCGGAGGTGGAGGGAGAGAGCAGTACTTC.